A single sample gave rise to the 14 T cell receptor beta chains below, sequenced in a study of CD8+CD57+ T cells in acquired aplastic anemia. Genomic DNA constituted the template upon which TCR beta VDJ and CDR3 profiling was performed. TCRdb itself ran the reads through MiXCR, one entry per CDR3 protein. The sample shows approximately 180,000 distinct CDR3 sequences, around 48% of them seen only once. Patients selected for sequencing had displayed CD8+CD57+ cell expansion by flow cytometry. The source material was sorted CD4+, CD8+, or CD8+CD57+ T cells (not recorded which) from PBMCs. These receptors originate from a human donor with aplastic anemia.

The chain has TRBV29-1 and TRBJ2-5, with D perhaps TRBD1 (6 bases). There are 11 residues in the CDR3. Germline V CDR1 and CDR2: SQVTM, ANQGSEA. Trimming took 4 bases from V and 5 from J, leaving 8 bases between them. CDR3 region: CSVGQAETQYF. CDR3 bases: TGCAGCGTTGGACAGGCGGAGACCCAGTACTTC.

Here the CDR3 reads CAISGGCEQYF. The CDR3 DNA follows: TGTGCCATCAGTGGAGGCTGCGAGCAGTACTTC. This chain joins TRBV10-3 and TRBJ2-7, with D uncertain. In germline, CDR1 is ENHRY, CDR2 SYGVKD. V lost 4 bases and J 6 bases, leaving 7 bases between the germline ends. This CDR3 has 11 amino acids.

In this sample, this clonotype turned up many times. The chain links TRBV6-1 to TRBJ1-5; D unresolved. Germline values: CDR1 MNHNS, CDR2 SASEGT. Trimming removed 5 bases at V and 5 bases at J, with 4 bases between. The CDR3 has 11 residues. Written as DNA, the CDR3 is TGTGCCAGCAGTACATATCAGCCCCAGCATTTT. Translation: CASSTYQPQHF.

V is TRBV2 and J is TRBJ2-1; the D is unclear. CDR3 length: 15 residues. CDR1 is SNHLY and CDR2 is FYNNEI in the germline V gene. V was cut by 7 bases and J by 0 bases, with 13 bases left in between. The CDR3 region is CASTPPQSSYNEQFF. DNA for the CDR3: TGTGCCAGCACTCCACCCCAAAGCTCCTACAATGAGCAGTTCTTC.

This clonotype was counted many times. The rearrangement links TRBV7-2 to TRBJ1-5, with TRBD1 matching over 8 bases. This CDR3 spans 15 amino acids. Germline V gene lookup returns CDR1 SGHTA and CDR2 FQGNSA. V shed 5 bases and J 6 bases; nucleotides not matched to a gene: 9. CDR3 nucleotides: TGTGCCAGCAGCCGAGACAGGGGACGGAGTCAGCCCCAGCATTTT. Amino acid sequence: CASSRDRGRSQPQHF.

This chain links TRBV6-1 with TRBJ2-1; a weak D match, TRBD2 (6 bases). Deletions cut 5 bases from V and 0 bases from J, with 14 bases between. Germline CDR1 is MNHNS and CDR2 is SASEGT. The CDR3 is 16 amino acids. CDR3 residues: CASSTPLAVSYNEQFF. CDR3 bases: TGTGCCAGCAGTACCCCACTAGCTGTCTCCTACAATGAGCAGTTCTTC.

J is TRBJ2-7 and V is TRBV7-6, with a possible D match to TRBD1 (5 bases). The CDR3 loop spans 14 amino acids. Germline-derived CDR1 and CDR2 are SGHVS and FNYEAQ. V lost 1 base, J lost 6 bases, and 13 bases lay in between. For the CDR3, the DNA is TGTGCCAGCAGCTTAGGCCTAGGGGCGGCCGAGCAGTACTTC. It translates to CASSLGLGAAEQYF.

This clonotype has at least ten counts. The rearrangement links TRBV12-3 or TRBV12-4 to TRBJ2-7; D gene unclear. The CDR3 sequence is 15 residues long. Trimming took off 3 bases at V and 0 bases at J, with 12 bases between the two ends. The CDR3: CASSFRKIFSYEQYF. Written as DNA, the CDR3 is TGTGCCAGCAGTTTCAGGAAAATTTTCTCCTACGAGCAGTACTTC.

The chain employs TRBV11-2 and TRBJ2-7; TRBD1 matches 11 bases. This CDR3 comprises 15 residues. The J segment lost 8 bases and the V segment lost 4 bases, leaving 10 bases of the junction unmatched. Germline CDR1 reads SGHAT; CDR2 reads FQNNGV. The CDR3 DNA reads TGTGCCAGCAGCTCGCCGGGACAGGGGGACATTAAGCAGTACTTC. Protein: CASSSPGQGDIKQYF. Complete variable domain (other parts from reference TRBV11-2 and TRBJ2-7): EAGVAQSPRYKIIEKRQSVAFWCNPISGHATLYWYQQILGQGPKLLIQFQNNGVVDDSQLPKDRFSAERLKGVDSTLKIQPAKLEDSAVYLCASSSPGQGDIKQYFGPGTRLTVT.

This clonotype was found once. The chain carries TRBV24-1 and TRBJ2-7; 10 bases line up with TRBD1. V dropped 7 bases and J dropped 5; count of bases not matched to a gene: 7. Germline V gene sequence: CDR1 KGHDR, CDR2 SFDVKD. The CDR3 runs to 14 residues. CDR3 sequence reads: CATSLSGTGDEQYF. The CDR3 DNA is TGTGCCACCAGCCTTTCGGGGACAGGGGACGAGCAGTACTTC.

V usage is TRBV28 and J usage is TRBJ1-2; 9 bases fit TRBD1. CDR1 and CDR2 (germline): MDHEN, SYDVKM. V shed 5 bases, J shed 3 bases, and the junction held 10 bases outside the gene matches. The CDR3 length is 16 residues. The CDR3 is CASSQNRDRVDYGYTF. CDR3 DNA: TGTGCCAGCAGTCAAAACCGGGACAGGGTAGACTATGGCTACACCTTC.

This clonotype occurred once. The rearrangement uses TRBV20-1 and TRBJ2-1; 11 positions agree with TRBD2. Per the germline V gene, CDR1 is DFQATT and CDR2 is SNEGSKA (reference sequence). The CDR3 runs to 15 residues. V was pared by 3 bases and J by 5 bases, with 6 bases of the junction left unmatched. CDR3 residues: CSASGGLAGNNEQFF. The CDR3 DNA follows: TGCAGTGCTAGCGGAGGACTAGCGGGTAACAATGAGCAGTTCTTC.

This clonotype was counted many times. This chain uses TRBV2 with TRBJ1-1; possible D gene TRBD1, 5 bases. Germline-derived CDR1 and CDR2 are SNHLY and FYNNEI. This CDR3 has 17 amino acids. The ends were cut back, 3 bases at V and 2 bases at J, with 19 bases in the middle. The CDR3 sequence is CASSENPFSTGNTEAFF. The CDR3 bases are TGTGCCAGCAGTGAGAATCCCTTTTCAACAGGAAACACTGAAGCTTTCTTT.

This chain joins TRBV15 and TRBJ1-2; D gene uncertain. The V and J ends lost 6 bases and 3 bases respectively, with 8 bases between them. Germline-derived CDR1 and CDR2 are LNHNV and YYDKDF (reference sequence). The CDR3 is 12 amino acids. CDR3 sequence (DNA): TGTGCCACCAGAGACCCCCACTATGGCTACACCTTC. Translating it yields CATRDPHYGYTF.